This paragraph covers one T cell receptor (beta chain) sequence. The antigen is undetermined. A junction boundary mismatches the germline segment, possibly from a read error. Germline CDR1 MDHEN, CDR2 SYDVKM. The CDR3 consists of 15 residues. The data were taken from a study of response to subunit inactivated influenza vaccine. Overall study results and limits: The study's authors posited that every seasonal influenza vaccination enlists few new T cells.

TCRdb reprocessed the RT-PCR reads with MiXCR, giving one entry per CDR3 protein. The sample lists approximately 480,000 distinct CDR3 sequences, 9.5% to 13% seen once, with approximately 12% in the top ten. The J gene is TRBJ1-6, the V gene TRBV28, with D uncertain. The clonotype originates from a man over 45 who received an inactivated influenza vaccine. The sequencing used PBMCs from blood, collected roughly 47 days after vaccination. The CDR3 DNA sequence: TGTGCCAGCAGCTTATCAACTGGACATAATTCACCCCTCCACTTT. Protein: CASSLSTGHNSPLHF. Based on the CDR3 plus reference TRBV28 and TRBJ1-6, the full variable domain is DVKVTQSSRYLVKRTGEKVFLECVQDMDHENMFWYRQDPGLGLRLIYFSYDVKMKEKGDIPEGYSVSREKKERFSLILESASTNQTSMYLCASSLSTGHNSPLHFGNGTRLTVT.